The TCR beta chain under discussion was sequenced for a study of T cells in Graves' hyperthyroidism and ophthalmopathy. This clonotype was detected a few times. The antigen is unknown. V lost 5 bases, J lost 2 bases, and 7 bases stayed unmatched. Germline V lookup: CDR1 LNHDA, CDR2 SQIVND (reference sequence). This CDR3 is 16 amino acids long. TCR beta CDR3 regions were amplified from RNA transcripts. Carried out on the TCR CDR3, a first-round RT-PCR used the HTBI primer set. TCRdb reprocessed the multiplex PCR reads with MiXCR, giving one entry per CDR3 protein. Of approximately 200,000 distinct CDR3 sequences in the sample, about 18% were seen once. Study-wide results and caveats: Ophthalmopathy onset followed model prediction by a median about seven months.

The J gene is TRBJ1-4, the V gene TRBV19, with 8 bases aligning to TRBD1. This TCR came from a man aged 40-55 years with Graves' hyperthyroidism. The sequenced material came from blood. In nucleotides, the CDR3 is TGTGCCAGTAGTTCCCGGACAGGGAGGACTAATGAAAAACTGTTTTTT. It yields the protein CASSSRTGRTNEKLFF.